The 15 T cell receptor beta chains reported below all come from one sample, sequenced in a study of neurological immune-mediated disorders. TCRdb reanalysed the 5' RACE reads using MiXCR and keeps one entry per CDR3 protein. The table includes about 50,000 distinct CDR3 sequences, approximately 10% detected once. The sample taken for sequencing was PBMCs. These receptors were collected from a man aged 65-85 years with HTLV-1-associated myelopathy (HAM/TSP).

This clonotype was seen at least ten times. The rearrangement links TRBV6-5 to TRBJ2-7; D gene unclear. The CDR3 consists of 11 residues. Per germline, CDR1 MNHEY and CDR2 SVGAGI. V lost 8 bases and J lost 6, with 11 bases in between. The CDR3 nucleotides read TGTGCCAGCTCAGGCCCCTCCGAGCAGTACTTC. It specifies CASSGPSEQYF.

This clonotype was recorded many times. J is TRBJ1-6 and V is TRBV28, with D hard to call. The CDR3 loop spans 15 amino acids. CDR1 and CDR2 (germline): MDHEN, SYDVKM. Trimming removed 7 bases from V and 5 bases from J, with 15 bases in between. The CDR3 DNA sequence: TGTGCCAGCATCCCTTCAAAAGGAAATAATTCACCCCTCCACTTT. As protein: CASIPSKGNNSPLHF.

In its sample, this clonotype was seen many times. The chain joins TRBV27 to TRBJ1-5; D is uncertain. V dropped 7 bases and J dropped 0 bases, with 10 bases sitting between them. The CDR3 is 14 residues long. Germline CDR1 is MNHEY and CDR2 is SMNVEV (reference sequence). The CDR3 DNA sequence: TGTGCCAGCATCCCCGGTTTTAGCAATCAGCCCCAGCATTTT. Its translation: CASIPGFSNQPQHF.

This clonotype was recorded many times. The V call is TRBV14, the J call TRBJ1-1, with 9 bases identical to TRBD1. Germline V lookup: CDR1 SGHDN, CDR2 FVKESK. J lost 1 base, V lost 1 base, and 4 bases had no gene match. The CDR3 loop spans 16 amino acids. The CDR3, as DNA: TGTGCCAGCAGCCAAGCCAAGGGACAGGGGAACACTGAAGCTTTCTTT. Its protein is CASSQAKGQGNTEAFF.

This clonotype appeared many times. This CDR3 is CSARRLGEGSYEQYF. CDR3 bases: TGCAGTGCTAGAAGGTTGGGAGAGGGGTCCTACGAGCAGTACTTC. The chain links TRBV20-1 to TRBJ2-7; possibly TRBD1 or TRBD2 for D (5 bases each). This CDR3 spans 15 amino acids. The V end lost 2 bases, the J end lost 1 base, and 15 bases lay between the germline ends. In germline, CDR1 is DFQATT, CDR2 SNEGSKA (reference sequence).

Ten or more counts support this clonotype. The V and J genes are TRBV12-3 or TRBV12-4 and TRBJ2-1; D is perhaps TRBD2 (6 bases). V was trimmed by 3 bases and J by 0 bases, leaving 6 bases between them. This CDR3 has 14 amino acids. The CDR3 DNA follows: TGTGCCAGCAGTTTCGGGAGCTCCTACAATGAGCAGTTCTTC. Protein sequence: CASSFGSSYNEQFF.

This clonotype was observed many times. V is TRBV24-1 and J is TRBJ2-1, with D perhaps matching TRBD1 (7 bases). The CDR3 loop spans 16 amino acids. From germline, CDR1 is KGHDR and CDR2 SFDVKD. Deletions cut 7 bases from V and 0 bases from J, with 15 bases between. CDR3: CATSGGTATSYNEQFF. Here the CDR3 DNA reads TGTGCCACCAGCGGAGGGACAGCAACCTCCTACAATGAGCAGTTCTTC.

The sample holds many counts of this clonotype. The V gene is TRBV14, the J gene TRBJ1-6, with D hard to call. V shed 1 base and J shed 4 bases, with 8 bases lying between them. The germline CDR1 and CDR2 sequences are SGHDN and FVKESK. This CDR3 contains 15 residues. CDR3 loop: CASSQGLGYNSPLHF. The CDR3 region has the DNA TGTGCCAGCAGCCAAGGCCTCGGGTATAATTCACCCCTCCACTTT.

In this sample, this clonotype turned up many times. V gene TRBV5-1 combines with J gene TRBJ2-1; D is perhaps TRBD1 (6 bases). V dropped 2 bases and J dropped 8 bases, with 20 bases sitting between them. The CDR3 contains 16 residues. Germline V gene sequence: CDR1 SGHRS, CDR2 YFSETQ. The CDR3 coding sequence is TGCGCCAGCAGCTTACTATGGAACAGGGTCGGGGATGAGCAGTTCTTC. It translates to CASSLLWNRVGDEQFF.

This clonotype has a count of ten or more. This rearrangement joins TRBV7-3 to TRBJ2-3, with 7 bases fitting TRBD1. The CDR3 length is 13 residues. The V and J ends lost 5 bases and 10 bases, in that order; junction bases with no gene match: 9. Germline assignment: CDR1 SGHTA and CDR2 FQGTGA. The CDR3 nucleotides read TGTGCCAGCAGCCCCCCCAGGACAGGTGCGCAGTATTTT. Translating it yields CASSPPRTGAQYF.

This clonotype was counted many times. The rearrangement links TRBV5-1 to TRBJ2-5; D is possibly TRBD1 (7 bases). Looked up from germline, CDR1 is SGHRS and CDR2 is YFSETQ. The CDR3 runs to 14 residues. V was pared by 1 base and J by 5 bases, with 12 bases between. CDR3 region: CASSLSPGGETQYF. The CDR3 coding sequence is TGCGCCAGCAGCTTGTCTCCAGGGGGGGAGACCCAGTACTTC.

The table lists this clonotype with many counts. This chain's CDR3 is CSARDTLTQYF. CDR3 DNA sequence: TGCAGTGCTAGAGATACCCTTACGCAGTATTTT. V is TRBV20-1 and J is TRBJ2-3; no definite D call. Germline CDR1 is DFQATT and CDR2 is SNEGSKA (reference sequence). Trimming removed 0 bases at V and 8 bases at J, with 6 bases between. The CDR3 has 11 amino acids.

Regarding this clonotype: This sequence may be a read error, since a much larger clone differs from it by one base. The V gene is TRBV12-3 or TRBV12-4, the J gene TRBJ1-2; unclear D gene. The length of the CDR3 is 13 residues. The CDR3 region is CASSLELNYCYTF. The CDR3 DNA reads TGTGCCAGCAGTTTGGAGCTTAACTATTGCTACACCTTC.

The table lists this clonotype with many counts. This chain links TRBV2 with TRBJ2-7, with D hard to call. CDR3 length: 11 residues. V lost 3 bases and J lost 2, with 2 bases in between. In germline, CDR1 is SNHLY, CDR2 FYNNEI. The CDR3 DNA sequence: TGTGCCAGCAGTGACACCTACGAGCAGTACTTC. Its translation is CASSDTYEQYF.

This clonotype was counted many times. The gene calls are TRBV20-1 and TRBJ2-5; 7 nucleotides line up with TRBD2. J was trimmed by 3 bases and V by 6 bases; bases with no gene match: 7. The CDR3 is 13 amino acids. Germline values: CDR1 DFQATT, CDR2 SNEGSKA (reference sequence). CDR3 protein: CSATGGGKETQYF. The CDR3, as DNA: TGCAGTGCGACGGGAGGAGGAAAAGAGACCCAGTACTTC.